This T cell receptor (beta chain) comes out of a study of immune heterogeneity within non-small cell lung tumors. Study-wide context: Histology included several squamous cell carcinomas, approximately 10 non-squamous carcinomas and 1 unspecified tumor.

Study conclusions and caveats: T-cell receptor beta clonotypes at high frequency differed largely between individual patients. Within each patient, tumor sites shared identical dominant CDR3 beta clonotypes and also held site-unique high-frequency clones. Clonality of local T cells correlated moderately but significantly with local tumor mutational burden (R 0.3 to 0.4).

This clonotype was detected ten times or more. Its antigen is currently unknown. A first 10-cycle multiplex round used 32 V-gene and 13 J-gene primers on TCR beta CDR3. MiXCR, run by TCRdb on the multiplex PCR reads, gives a single entry per CDR3 protein. The data contain over 25,000 distinct CDR3 sequences, under 35% of them seen just once; the ten biggest clones take up about 4%. Template material comprised bulk tumor genomic DNA at 500 to 650 ng per sample. Widely spaced biopsies, several per primary tumor, were obtained at surgery. Curative surgery was undertaken by patients, who had untreated, newly diagnosed non-small cell lung cancer. This CDR3 comprises 14 residues. Germline values: CDR1 MRHNA, CDR2 SNTAGT. J was trimmed by 4 bases and V by 4 bases; bases with no gene match: 2.

Material: lung tumor tissue. This TCR was recovered from a man aged 35 to 55 with non-small cell lung cancer. V and J are TRBV6-4 and TRBJ1-1; 11 bases agree with TRBD1. The CDR3 coding sequence is TGTGCCAGCAGTGCTGGGACAGGGGGCACTGAAGCTTTCTTT. This codes for CASSAGTGGTEAFF.